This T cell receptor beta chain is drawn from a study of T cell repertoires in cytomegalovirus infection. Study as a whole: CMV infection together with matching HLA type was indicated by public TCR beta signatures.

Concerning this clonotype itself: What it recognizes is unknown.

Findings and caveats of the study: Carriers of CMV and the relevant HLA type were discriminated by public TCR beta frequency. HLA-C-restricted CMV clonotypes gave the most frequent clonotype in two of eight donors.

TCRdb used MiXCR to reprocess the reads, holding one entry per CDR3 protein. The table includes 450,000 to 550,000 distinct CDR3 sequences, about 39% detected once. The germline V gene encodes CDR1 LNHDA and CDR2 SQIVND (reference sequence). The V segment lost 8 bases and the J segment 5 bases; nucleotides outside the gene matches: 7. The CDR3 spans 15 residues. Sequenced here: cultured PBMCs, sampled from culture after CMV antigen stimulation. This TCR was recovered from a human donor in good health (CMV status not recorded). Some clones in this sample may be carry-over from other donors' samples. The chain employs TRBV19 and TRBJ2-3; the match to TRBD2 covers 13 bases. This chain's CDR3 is CASDGLAGDGDTQYF. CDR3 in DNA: TGTGCCAGTGACGGACTAGCGGGAGACGGAGATACGCAGTATTTT.